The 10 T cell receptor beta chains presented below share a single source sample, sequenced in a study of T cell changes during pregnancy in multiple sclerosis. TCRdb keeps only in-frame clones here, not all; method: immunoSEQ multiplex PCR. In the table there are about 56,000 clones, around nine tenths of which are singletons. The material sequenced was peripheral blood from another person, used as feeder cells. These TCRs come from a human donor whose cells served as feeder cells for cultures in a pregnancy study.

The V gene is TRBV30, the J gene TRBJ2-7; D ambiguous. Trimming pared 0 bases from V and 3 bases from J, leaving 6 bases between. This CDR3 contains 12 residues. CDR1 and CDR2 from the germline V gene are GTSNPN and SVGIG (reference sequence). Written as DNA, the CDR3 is TGTGCCTGGAGTGTAACAGACTACGAGCAGTACTTC. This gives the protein CAWSVTDYEQYF.

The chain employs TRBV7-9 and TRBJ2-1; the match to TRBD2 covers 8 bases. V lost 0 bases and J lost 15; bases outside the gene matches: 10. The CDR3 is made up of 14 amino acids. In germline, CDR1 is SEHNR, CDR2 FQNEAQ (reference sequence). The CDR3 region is CASSLAGEKLAVFF. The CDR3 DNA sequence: TGTGCCAGCAGCTTAGCGGGGGAGAAACTAGCGGTGTTCTTC. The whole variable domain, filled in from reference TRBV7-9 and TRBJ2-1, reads DTGVSQNPRHKITKRGQNVTFRCDPISEHNRLYWYRQTLGQGPEFLTYFQNEAQLEKSRLLSDRFSAERPKGSFSTLEIQRTEQGDSAMYLCASSLAGEKLAVFFGPGTRLTVL.

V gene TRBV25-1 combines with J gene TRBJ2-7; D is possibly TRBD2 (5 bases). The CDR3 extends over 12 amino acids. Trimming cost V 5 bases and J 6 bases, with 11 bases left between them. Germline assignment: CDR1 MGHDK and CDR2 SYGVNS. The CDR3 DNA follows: TGTGCCAGCAGTTGGGGAGATGGCGAGCAGTACTTC. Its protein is CASSWGDGEQYF.

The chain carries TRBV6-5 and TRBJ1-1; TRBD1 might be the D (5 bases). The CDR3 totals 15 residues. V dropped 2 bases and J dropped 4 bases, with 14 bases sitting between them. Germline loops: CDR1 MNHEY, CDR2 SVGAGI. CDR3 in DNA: TGTGCCAGCAGTTACACGGGACCGCCGGGCACTGAAGCTTTCTTT. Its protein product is CASSYTGPPGTEAFF.

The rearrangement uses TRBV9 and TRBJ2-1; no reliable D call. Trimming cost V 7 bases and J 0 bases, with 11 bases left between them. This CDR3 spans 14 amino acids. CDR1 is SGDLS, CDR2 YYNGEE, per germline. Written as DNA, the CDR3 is TGTGCCAGCCGCAAGCTGAGCTCCTACAATGAGCAGTTCTTC. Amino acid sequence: CASRKLSSYNEQFF.

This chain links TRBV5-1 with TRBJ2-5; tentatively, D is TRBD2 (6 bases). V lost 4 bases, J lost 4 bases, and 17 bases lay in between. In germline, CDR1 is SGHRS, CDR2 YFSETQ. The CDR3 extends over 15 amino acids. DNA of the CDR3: TGCGCCAGCAGCCCCCTCGGGAGCTCGGGAGAGACCCAGTACTTC. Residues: CASSPLGSSGETQYF.

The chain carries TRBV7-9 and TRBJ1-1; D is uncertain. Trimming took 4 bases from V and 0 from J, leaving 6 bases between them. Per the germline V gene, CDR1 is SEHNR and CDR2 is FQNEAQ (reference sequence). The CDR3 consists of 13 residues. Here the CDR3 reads CASSYQVNTEAFF. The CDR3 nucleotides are TGTGCCAGCAGCTACCAGGTGAACACTGAAGCTTTCTTT.

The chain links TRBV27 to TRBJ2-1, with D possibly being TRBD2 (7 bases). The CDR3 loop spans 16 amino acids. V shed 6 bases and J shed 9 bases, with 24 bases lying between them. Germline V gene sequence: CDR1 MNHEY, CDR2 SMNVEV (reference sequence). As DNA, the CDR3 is TGTGCCAGCAGGGACAGACCTTTTGTAGCGGGCGGTGAGCAGTTCTTC. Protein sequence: CASRDRPFVAGGEQFF.

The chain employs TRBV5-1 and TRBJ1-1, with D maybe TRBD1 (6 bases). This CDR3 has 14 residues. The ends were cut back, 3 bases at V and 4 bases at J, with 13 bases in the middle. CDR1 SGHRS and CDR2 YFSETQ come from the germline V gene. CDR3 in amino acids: CASSSYREGTEAFF. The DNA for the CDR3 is TGCGCCAGCAGCTCATACAGGGAAGGCACTGAAGCTTTCTTT.

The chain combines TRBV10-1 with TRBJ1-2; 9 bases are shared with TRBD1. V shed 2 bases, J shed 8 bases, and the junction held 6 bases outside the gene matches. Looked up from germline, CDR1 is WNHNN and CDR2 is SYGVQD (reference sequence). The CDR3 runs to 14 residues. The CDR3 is CASSEEGQGEGYTF. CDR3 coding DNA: TGCGCCAGCAGTGAGGAGGGACAGGGCGAAGGCTACACCTTC.